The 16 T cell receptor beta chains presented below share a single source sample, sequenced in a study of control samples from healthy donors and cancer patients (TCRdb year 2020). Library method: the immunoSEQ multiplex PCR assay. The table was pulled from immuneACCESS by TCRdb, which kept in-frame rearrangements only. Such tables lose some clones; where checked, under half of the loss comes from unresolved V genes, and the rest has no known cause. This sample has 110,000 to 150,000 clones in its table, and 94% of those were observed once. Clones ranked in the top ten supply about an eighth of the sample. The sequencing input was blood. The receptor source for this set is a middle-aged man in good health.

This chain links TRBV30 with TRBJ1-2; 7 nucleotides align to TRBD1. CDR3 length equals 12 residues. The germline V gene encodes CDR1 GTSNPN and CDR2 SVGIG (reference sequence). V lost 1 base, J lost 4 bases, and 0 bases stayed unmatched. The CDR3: CAWSGQGYGYTF. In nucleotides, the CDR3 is TGTGCCTGGAGTGGACAGGGCTATGGCTACACCTTC.

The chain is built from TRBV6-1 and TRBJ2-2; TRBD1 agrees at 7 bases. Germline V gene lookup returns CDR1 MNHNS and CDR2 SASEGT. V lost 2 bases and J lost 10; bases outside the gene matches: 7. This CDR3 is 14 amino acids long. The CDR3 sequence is CASSEMGQPAELFF. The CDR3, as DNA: TGTGCCAGCAGTGAAATGGGACAGCCAGCGGAGCTGTTTTTT.

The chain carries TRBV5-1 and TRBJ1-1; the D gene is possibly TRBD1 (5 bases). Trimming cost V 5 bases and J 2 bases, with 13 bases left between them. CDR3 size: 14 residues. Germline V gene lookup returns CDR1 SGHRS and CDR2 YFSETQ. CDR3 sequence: CASRDGAGNTEAFF. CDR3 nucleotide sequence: TGCGCCAGCAGGGACGGGGCAGGAAACACTGAAGCTTTCTTT. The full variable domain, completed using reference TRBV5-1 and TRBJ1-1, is KAGVTQTPRYLIKTRGQQVTLSCSPISGHRSVSWYQQTPGQGLQFLFEYFSETQRNKGNFPGRFSGRQFSNSRSEMNVSTLELGDSALYLCASRDGAGNTEAFFGQGTRLTVV.

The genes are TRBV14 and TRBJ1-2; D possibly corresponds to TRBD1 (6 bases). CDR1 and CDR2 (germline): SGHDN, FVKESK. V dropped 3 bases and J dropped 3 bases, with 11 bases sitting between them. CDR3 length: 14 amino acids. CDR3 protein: CASSQTGYDYGYTF. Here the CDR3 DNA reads TGTGCCAGCAGCCAGACAGGTTACGACTATGGCTACACCTTC.

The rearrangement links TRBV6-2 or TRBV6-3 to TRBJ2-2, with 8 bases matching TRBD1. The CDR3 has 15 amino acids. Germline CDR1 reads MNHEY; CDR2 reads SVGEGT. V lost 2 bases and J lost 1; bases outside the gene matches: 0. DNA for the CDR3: TGTGCCAGCAGTTACACAGGGGGGAACACCGGGGAGCTGTTTTTT. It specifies CASSYTGGNTGELFF.

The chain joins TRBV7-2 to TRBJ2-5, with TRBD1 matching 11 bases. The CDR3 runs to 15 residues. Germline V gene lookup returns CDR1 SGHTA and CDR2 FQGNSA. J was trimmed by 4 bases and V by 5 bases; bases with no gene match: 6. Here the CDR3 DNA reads TGTGCCAGCAGCCCGGGACAGGGGGTAGGAGAGACCCAGTACTTC. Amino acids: CASSPGQGVGETQYF.

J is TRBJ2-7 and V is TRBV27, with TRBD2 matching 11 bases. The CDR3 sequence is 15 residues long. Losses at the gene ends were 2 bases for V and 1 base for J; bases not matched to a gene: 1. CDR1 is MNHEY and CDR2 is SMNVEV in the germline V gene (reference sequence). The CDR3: CASSLTSGRSYEQYF. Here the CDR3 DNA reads TGTGCCAGCAGTTTAACTAGCGGGAGATCCTACGAGCAGTACTTC.

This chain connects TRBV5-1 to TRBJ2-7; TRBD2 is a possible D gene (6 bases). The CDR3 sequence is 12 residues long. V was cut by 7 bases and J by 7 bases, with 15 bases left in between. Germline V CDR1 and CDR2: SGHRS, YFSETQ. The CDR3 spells CASSTSGGEQYF. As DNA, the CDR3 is TGCGCCAGCTCGACTAGTGGTGGAGAGCAGTACTTC. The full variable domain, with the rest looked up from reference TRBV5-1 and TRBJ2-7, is KAGVTQTPRYLIKTRGQQVTLSCSPISGHRSVSWYQQTPGQGLQFLFEYFSETQRNKGNFPGRFSGRQFSNSRSEMNVSTLELGDSALYLCASSTSGGEQYFGPGTRLTVT.

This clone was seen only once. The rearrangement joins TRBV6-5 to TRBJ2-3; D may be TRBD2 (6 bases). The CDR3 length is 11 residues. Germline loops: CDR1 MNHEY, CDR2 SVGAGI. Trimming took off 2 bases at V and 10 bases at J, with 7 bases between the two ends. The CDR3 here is CASSYTGAQYF. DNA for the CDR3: TGTGCCAGCAGTTACACGGGGGCGCAGTATTTT.

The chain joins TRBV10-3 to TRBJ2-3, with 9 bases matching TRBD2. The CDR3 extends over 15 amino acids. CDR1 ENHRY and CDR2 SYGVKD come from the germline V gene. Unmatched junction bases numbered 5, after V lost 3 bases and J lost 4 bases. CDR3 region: CAISDQREDADTQYF. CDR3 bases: TGTGCCATCAGTGATCAGCGGGAGGACGCAGATACGCAGTATTTT.

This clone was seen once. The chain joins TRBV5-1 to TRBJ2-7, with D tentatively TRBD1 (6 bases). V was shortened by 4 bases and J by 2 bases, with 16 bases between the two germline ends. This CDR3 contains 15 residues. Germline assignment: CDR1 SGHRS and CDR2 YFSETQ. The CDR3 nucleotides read TGCGCCAGCAGCATGTCGACAGGTCCGGCCTACGAGCAGTACTTC. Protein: CASSMSTGPAYEQYF.

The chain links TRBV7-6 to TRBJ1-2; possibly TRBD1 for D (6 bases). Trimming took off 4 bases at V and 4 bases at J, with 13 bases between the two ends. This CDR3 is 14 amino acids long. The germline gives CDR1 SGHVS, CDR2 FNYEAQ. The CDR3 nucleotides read TGTGCCAGCAGCTCAACAGGGAACCCCTATGGCTACACCTTC. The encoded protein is CASSSTGNPYGYTF.

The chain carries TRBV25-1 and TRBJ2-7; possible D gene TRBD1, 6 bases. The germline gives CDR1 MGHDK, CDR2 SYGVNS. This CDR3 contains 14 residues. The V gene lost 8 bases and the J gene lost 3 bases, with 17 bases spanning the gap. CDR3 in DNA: TGTGCCAGCCAACGAGAGGGGGAAAACTACGAGCAGTACTTC. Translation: CASQREGENYEQYF.

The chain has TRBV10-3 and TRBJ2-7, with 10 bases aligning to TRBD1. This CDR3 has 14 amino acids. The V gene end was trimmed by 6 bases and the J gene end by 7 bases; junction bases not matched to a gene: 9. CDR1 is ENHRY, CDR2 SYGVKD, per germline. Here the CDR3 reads CAIRSRQGAREQYF. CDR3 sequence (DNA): TGTGCCATCAGGTCTCGACAGGGGGCTAGGGAGCAGTACTTC.

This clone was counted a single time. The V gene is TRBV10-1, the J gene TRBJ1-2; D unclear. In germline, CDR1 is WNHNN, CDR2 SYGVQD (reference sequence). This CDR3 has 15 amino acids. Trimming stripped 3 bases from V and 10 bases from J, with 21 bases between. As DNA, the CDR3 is TGCGCCAGCAGTGACCAGGCCATGGGTTTCCGACACTACACCTTC. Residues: CASSDQAMGFRHYTF.

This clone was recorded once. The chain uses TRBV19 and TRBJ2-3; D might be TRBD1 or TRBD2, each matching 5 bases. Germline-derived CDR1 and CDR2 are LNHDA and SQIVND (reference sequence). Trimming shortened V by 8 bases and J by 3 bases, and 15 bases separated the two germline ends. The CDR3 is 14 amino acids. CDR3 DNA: TGTGCCAGTGCCGGGGCCCCGGGGACAGATACGCAGTATTTT. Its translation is CASAGAPGTDTQYF. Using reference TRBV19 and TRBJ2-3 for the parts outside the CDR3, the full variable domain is DGGITQSPKYLFRKEGQNVTLSCEQNLNHDAMYWYRQDPGQGLRLIYYSQIVNDFQKGDIAEGYSVSREKKESFPLTVTSAQKNPTAFYLCASAGAPGTDTQYFGPGTRLTVL.